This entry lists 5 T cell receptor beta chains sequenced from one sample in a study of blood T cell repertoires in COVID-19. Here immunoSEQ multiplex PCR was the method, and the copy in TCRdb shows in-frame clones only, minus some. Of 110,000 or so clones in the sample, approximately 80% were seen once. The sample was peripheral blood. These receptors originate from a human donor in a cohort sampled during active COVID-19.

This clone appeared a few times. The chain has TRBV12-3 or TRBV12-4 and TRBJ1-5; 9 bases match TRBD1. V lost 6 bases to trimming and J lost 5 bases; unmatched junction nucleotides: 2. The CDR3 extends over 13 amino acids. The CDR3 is CASSWTGDQPQHF. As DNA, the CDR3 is TGTGCCAGCAGCTGGACAGGGGATCAGCCCCAGCATTTT.

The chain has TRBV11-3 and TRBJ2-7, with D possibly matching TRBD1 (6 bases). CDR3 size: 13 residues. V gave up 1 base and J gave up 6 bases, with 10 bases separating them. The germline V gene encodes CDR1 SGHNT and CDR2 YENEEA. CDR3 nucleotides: TGTGCCAGCAGCTTAGGGGGGCGACGCGAGCAGTACTTC. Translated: CASSLGGRREQYF.

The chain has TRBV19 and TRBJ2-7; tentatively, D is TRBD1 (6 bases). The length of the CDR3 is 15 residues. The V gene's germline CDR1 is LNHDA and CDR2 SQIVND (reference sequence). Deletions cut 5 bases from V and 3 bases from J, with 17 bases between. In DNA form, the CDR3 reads TGTGCCAGTAGTCGCAGTGACAGGACCCGCTACGAGCAGTACTTC. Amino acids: CASSRSDRTRYEQYF.

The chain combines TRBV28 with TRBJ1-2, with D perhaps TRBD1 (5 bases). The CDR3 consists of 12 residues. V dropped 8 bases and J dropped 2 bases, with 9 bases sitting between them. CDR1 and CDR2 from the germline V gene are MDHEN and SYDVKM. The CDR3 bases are TGTGCCAGCGGGACTGCGAACTATGGCTACACCTTC. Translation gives CASGTANYGYTF.

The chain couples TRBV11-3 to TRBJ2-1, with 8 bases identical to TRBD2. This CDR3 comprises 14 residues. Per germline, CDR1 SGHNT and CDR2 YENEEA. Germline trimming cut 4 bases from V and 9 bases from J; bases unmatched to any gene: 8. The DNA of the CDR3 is TGTGCCAGCAGCTCACGTCGGACTAGCCCTGAGCAGTTCTTC. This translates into CASSSRRTSPEQFF.